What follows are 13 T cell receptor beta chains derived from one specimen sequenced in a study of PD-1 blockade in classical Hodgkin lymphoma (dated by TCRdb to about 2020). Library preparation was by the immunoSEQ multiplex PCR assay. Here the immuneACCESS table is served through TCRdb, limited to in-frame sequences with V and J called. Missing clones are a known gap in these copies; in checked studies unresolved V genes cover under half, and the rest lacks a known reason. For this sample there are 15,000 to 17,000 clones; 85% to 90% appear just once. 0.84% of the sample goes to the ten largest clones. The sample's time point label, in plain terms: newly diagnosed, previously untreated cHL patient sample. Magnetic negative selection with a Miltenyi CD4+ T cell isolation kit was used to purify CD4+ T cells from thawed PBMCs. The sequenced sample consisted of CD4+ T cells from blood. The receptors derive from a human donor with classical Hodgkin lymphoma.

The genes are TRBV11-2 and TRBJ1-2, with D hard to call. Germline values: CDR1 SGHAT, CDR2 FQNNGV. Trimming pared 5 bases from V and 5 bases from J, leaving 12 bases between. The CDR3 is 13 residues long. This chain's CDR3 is CASSPGVGYGYTF. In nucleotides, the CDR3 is TGTGCCAGCAGCCCCGGGGTAGGGTATGGCTACACCTTC.

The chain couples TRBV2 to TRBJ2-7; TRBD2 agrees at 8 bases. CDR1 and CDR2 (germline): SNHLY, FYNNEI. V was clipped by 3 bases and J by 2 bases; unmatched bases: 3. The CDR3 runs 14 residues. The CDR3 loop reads CASSDTGGAYEQYF. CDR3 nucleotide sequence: TGTGCCAGCAGTGACACGGGAGGGGCCTACGAGCAGTACTTC.

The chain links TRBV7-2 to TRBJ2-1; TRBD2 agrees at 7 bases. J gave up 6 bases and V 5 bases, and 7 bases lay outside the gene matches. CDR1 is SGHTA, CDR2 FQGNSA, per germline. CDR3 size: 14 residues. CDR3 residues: CASSSSERGNEQFF. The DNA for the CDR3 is TGTGCCAGCAGCAGCAGCGAGCGGGGCAATGAGCAGTTCTTC.

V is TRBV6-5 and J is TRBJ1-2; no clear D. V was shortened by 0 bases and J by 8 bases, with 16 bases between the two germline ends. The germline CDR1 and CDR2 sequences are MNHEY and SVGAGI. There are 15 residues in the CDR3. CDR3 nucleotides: TGTGCCAGCAGTTACTCCCCCGGAAGGGTAGACGGCTACACCTTC. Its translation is CASSYSPGRVDGYTF.

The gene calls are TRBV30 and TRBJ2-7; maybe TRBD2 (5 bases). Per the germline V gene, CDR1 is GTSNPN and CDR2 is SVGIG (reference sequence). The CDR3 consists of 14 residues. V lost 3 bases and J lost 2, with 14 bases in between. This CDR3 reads CAWSAGLSTYEQYF. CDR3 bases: TGTGCCTGGAGCGCGGGTTTGTCCACCTACGAGCAGTACTTC.

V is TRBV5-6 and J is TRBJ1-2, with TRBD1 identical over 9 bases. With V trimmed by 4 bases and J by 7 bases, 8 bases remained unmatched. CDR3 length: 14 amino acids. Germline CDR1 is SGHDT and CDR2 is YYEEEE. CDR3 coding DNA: TGTGCCAGCAGCCCTTGGGACAGGGTTAGTGGCTACACCTTC. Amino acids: CASSPWDRVSGYTF.

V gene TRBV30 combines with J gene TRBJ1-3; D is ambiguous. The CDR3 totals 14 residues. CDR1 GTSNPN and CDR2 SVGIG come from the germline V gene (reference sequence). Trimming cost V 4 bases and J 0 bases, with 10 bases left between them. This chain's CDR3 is CAWNPRPSGNTIYF. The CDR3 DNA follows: TGTGCCTGGAACCCCCGACCCTCTGGAAACACCATATATTTT.

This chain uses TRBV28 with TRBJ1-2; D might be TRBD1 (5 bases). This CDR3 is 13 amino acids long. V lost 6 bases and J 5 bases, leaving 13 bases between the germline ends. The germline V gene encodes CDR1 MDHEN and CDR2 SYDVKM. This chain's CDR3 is CASSPPGTYGYTF. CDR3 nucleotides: TGTGCCAGCAGCCCGCCCGGGACGTATGGCTACACCTTC.

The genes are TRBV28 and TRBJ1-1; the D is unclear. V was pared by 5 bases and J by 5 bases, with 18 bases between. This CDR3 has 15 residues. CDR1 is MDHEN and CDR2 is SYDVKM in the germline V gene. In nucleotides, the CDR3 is TGTGCCAGCAGTAAGTCGGCGGGAGGGTGGACTGAAGCTTTCTTT. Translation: CASSKSAGGWTEAFF.

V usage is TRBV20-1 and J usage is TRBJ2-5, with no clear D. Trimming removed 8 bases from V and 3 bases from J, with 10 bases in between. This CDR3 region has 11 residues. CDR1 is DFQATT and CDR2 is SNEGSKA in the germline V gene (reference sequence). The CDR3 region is CSLKQEETQYF. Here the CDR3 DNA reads TGCAGTTTAAAACAAGAAGAGACCCAGTACTTC.

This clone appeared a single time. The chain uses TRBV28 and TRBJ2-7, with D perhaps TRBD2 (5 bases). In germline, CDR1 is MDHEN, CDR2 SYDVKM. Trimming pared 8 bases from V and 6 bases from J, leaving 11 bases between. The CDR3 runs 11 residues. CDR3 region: CASATSFEQYF. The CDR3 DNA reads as TGTGCCAGCGCAACTAGTTTCGAGCAGTACTTC.

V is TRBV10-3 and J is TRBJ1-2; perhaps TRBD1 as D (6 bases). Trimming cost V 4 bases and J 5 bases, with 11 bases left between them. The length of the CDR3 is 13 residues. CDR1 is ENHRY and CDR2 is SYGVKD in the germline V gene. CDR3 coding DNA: TGTGCCATCAGTGGGGGCGGACAGTATGGCTACACCTTC. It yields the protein CAISGGGQYGYTF.

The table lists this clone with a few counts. CDR3 DNA sequence: TGTGCCAGCAGCTTAGCTGCGCAACTCTATGGCTACACCTTC. This encodes CASSLAAQLYGYTF. This rearrangement joins TRBV7-8 to TRBJ1-2; no firm D call. Trimming removed 0 bases at V and 4 bases at J, with 9 bases between. Germline assignment: CDR1 SGHVS and CDR2 FQNEAQ. The CDR3 totals 14 residues.